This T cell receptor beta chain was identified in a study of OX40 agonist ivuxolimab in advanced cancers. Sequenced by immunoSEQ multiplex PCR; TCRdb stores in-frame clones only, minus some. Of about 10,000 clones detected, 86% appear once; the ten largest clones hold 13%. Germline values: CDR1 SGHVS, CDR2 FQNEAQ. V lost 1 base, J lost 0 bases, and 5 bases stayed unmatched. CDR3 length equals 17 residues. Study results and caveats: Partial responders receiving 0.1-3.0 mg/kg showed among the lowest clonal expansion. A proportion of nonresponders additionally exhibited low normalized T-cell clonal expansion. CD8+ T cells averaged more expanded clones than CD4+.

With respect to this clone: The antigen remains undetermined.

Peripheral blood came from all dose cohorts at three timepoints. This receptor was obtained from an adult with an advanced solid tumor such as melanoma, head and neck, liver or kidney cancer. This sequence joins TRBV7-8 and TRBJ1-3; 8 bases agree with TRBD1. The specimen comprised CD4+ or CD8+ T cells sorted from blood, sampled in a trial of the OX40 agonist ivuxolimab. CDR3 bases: TGTGCCAGCAGCTTAGGGGACAGGCCTAACTCTGGAAACACCATATATTTT. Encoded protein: CASSLGDRPNSGNTIYF.